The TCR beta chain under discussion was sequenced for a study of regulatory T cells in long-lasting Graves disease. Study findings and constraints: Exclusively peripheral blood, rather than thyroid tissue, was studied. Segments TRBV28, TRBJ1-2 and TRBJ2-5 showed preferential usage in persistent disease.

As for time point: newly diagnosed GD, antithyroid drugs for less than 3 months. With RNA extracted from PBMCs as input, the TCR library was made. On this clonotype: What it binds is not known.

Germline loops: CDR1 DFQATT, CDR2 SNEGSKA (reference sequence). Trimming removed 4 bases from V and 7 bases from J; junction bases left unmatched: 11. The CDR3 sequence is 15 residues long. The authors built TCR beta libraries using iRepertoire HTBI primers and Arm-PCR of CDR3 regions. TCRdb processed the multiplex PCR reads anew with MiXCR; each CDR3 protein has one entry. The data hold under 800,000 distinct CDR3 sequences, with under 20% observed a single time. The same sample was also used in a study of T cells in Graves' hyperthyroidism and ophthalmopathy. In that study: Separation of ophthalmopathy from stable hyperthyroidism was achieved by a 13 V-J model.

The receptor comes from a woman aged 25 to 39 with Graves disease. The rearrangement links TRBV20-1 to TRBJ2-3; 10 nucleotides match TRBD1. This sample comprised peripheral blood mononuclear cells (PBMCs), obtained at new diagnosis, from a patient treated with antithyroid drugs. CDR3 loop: CSAIPGQGTPYTQYF. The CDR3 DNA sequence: TGCAGTGCTATTCCGGGACAGGGGACGCCCTATACGCAGTATTTT.